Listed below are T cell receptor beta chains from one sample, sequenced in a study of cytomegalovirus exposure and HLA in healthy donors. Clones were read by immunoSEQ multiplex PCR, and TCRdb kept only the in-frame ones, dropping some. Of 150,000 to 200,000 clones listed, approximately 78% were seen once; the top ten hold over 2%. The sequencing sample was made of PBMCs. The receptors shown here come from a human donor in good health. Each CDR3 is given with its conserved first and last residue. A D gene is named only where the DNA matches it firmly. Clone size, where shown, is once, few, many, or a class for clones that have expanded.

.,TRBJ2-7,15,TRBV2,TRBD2,CASSGGGQEGYEQYF,TGTGCCAGCAGTGGCGGGGGGCAGGAGGGCTACGAGCAGTACTTC
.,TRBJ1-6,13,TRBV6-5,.,CASSWRDYSPLHF,TGTGCCAGCAGTTGGCGGGATTATTCACCCCTCCACTTT
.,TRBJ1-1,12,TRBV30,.,CAWSGADCEAFF,TGTGCCTGGAGCGGAGCGGATTGTGAAGCTTTCTTT
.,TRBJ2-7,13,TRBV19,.,CASSRDIAYEQYF,TGTGCCAGTAGTAGGGACATTGCCTACGAGCAGTACTTC
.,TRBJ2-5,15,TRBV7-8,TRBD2,CASSLVRGGGETQYF,TGTGCCAGCAGCTTAGTGCGGGGGGGAGGAGAGACCCAGTACTTC
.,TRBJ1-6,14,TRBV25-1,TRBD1,CASSRTGNLWPLHF,TGTGCCAGCAGTAGGACAGGGAATCTGTGGCCCCTCCACTTT
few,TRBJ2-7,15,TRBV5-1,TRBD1,CASTNGTGDVYEQYF,TGCGCCAGCACAAACGGGACAGGGGATGTGTACGAGCAGTACTTC
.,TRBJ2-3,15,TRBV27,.,CASSLSSSGADTQYF,TGTGCCAGCAGTTTATCTAGTTCGGGGGCAGATACGCAGTATTTT
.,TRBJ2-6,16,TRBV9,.,CASSVGGGSGANVLTF,TGTGCCAGCAGCGTAGGAGGGGGATCTGGGGCCAACGTCCTGACTTTC
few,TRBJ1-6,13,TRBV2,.,CASSLRVESPLHF,TGTGCCAGCAGTCTCAGGGTCGAATCACCCCTCCACTTT
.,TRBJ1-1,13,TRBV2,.,CASSERGGVGAFF,TGTGCCAGCAGTGAGAGGGGGGGGGTTGGGGCTTTCTTT
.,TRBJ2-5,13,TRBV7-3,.,CASSLFAEETQYF,TGTGCCAGCAGCTTATTTGCGGAAGAGACCCAGTACTTC
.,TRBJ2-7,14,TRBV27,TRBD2,CASSYSGGTYEQYF,TGTGCCAGCAGTTATAGCGGGGGGACCTACGAGCAGTACTTC
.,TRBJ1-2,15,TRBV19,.,CASSGHREGNYGYTF,TGTGCCAGTAGTGGTCACCGGGAAGGGAACTATGGCTACACCTTC
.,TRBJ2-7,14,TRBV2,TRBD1,CASSESQGDYEQYF,TGTGCCAGCAGTGAAAGTCAGGGGGACTACGAGCAGTACTTC
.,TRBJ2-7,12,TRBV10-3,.,CAISESQYEQYF,TGTGCCATCAGTGAGTCGCAGTACGAGCAGTACTTC
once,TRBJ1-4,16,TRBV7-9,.,CASSQLPGWANEKLFF,TGTGCCAGCAGCCAACTCCCCGGGTGGGCTAATGAAAAACTGTTTTTT
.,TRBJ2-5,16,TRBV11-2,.,CASSLDQVLSQETQYF,TGTGCCAGCAGCTTAGATCAGGTCCTGTCTCAAGAGACCCAGTACTTC
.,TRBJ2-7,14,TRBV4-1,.,CASSPQAAYYEQYF,TGCGCCAGCAGCCCGCAGGCAGCTTACTACGAGCAGTACTTC
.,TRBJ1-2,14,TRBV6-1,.,CASSDQGSIRGYTF,TGTGCCAGCAGTGACCAGGGATCGATCCGTGGCTACACCTTC
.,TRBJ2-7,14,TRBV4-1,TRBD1,CASSQPTGVHEQYF,TGCGCCAGCAGCCAACCGACAGGGGTCCACGAGCAGTACTTC
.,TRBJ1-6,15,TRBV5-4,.,CASRGGAANNSPLHF,TGTGCCAGCCGAGGGGGGGCAGCAAATAATTCACCCCTCCACTTT
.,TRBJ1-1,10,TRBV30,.,CAWTRAEAFF,TGTGCCTGGACCCGGGCTGAAGCTTTCTTT
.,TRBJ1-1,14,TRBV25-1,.,CASSRPGMNTEAFF,TGTGCCAGCAGCCGACCGGGGATGAACACTGAAGCTTTCTTT
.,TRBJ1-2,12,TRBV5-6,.,CASSLERVGYTF,TGTGCCAGCAGCTTGGAACGGGTTGGCTACACCTTC
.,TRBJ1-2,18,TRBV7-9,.,CASSSVGWGRAGVYGYTF,TGTGCCAGCAGCTCCGTTGGATGGGGCAGGGCTGGAGTGTATGGCTACACCTTC
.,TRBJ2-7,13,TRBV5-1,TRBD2,CASSTMGLAEQYF,TGCGCCAGCAGCACAATGGGACTAGCCGAGCAGTACTTC
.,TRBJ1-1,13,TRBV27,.,CASKVSGDAEAFF,TGTGCCAGCAAAGTGTCAGGGGACGCTGAAGCTTTCTTT
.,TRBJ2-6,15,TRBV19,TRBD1,CASSRDSSGANVLTF,TGTGCCAGTAGCCGGGACAGCTCTGGGGCCAACGTCCTGACTTTC
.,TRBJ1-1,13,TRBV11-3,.,CASSLGAQSFPFF,TGTGCCAGCAGCTTAGGAGCACAGTCTTTTCCTTTCTTT
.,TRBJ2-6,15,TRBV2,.,CASSRGGSGANVLTF,TGTGCCAGCAGCCGAGGGGGATCTGGGGCCAACGTCCTGACTTTC
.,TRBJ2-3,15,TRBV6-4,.,CASSDSPAREDTQYF,TGTGCCAGCAGTGACTCCCCCGCCAGGGAAGATACGCAGTATTTT
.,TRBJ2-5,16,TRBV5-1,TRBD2,CASSLAGGGRKETQYF,TGCGCCAGCAGCTTGGCCGGGGGGGGCCGAAAAGAGACCCAGTACTTC
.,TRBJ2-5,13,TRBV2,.,CASRGTFGETQYF,TGTGCCAGCAGGGGGACATTTGGAGAGACCCAGTACTTC
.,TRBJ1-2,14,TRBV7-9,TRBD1,CASSLRTGVYGYTF,TGTGCCAGCAGCTTACGGACAGGGGTGTATGGCTACACCTTC
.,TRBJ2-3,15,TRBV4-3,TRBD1,CASRGAGTGGDTQYF,TGCGCCAGCAGAGGCGCCGGGACAGGGGGGGATACGCAGTATTTT
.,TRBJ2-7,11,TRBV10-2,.,CASRFMYEQYF,TGCGCCAGCAGATTTATGTACGAGCAGTACTTC